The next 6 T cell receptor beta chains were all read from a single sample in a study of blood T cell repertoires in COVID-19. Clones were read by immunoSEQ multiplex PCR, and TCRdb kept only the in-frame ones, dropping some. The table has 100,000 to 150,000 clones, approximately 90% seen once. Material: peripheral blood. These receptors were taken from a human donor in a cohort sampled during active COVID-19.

The CDR3 loop reads CASHSSGSDYEQYF. The CDR3 region has the DNA TGTGCCAGCCATTCTAGCGGGTCCGACTACGAGCAGTACTTC. The chain recombines TRBV19 with TRBJ2-7, with 8 bases aligning to TRBD2. After removal of 9 bases from V and 3 bases from J, the junction contained 10 bases not matched to a gene. The CDR3 runs 14 residues. The germline gives CDR1 LNHDA, CDR2 SQIVND (reference sequence).

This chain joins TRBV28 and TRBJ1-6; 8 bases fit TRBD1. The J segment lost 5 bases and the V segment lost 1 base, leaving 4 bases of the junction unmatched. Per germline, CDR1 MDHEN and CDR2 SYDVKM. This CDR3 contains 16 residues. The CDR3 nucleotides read TGTGCCAGCAGTTTATTTCAGGGGGCGAATAATTCACCCCTCCACTTT. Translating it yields CASSLFQGANNSPLHF.

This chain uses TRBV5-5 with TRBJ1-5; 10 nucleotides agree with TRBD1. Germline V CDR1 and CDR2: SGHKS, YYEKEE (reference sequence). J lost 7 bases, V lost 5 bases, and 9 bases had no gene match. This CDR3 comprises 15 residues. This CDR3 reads CASRWGTGDGQPQHF. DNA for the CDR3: TGTGCCAGCAGGTGGGGGACAGGGGACGGCCAGCCCCAGCATTTT. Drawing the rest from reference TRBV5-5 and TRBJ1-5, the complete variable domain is DAGVTQSPTHLIKTRGQQVTLRCSPISGHKSVSWYQQVLGQGPQFIFQYYEKEERGRGNFPDRFSARQFPNYSSELNVNALLLGDSALYLCASRWGTGDGQPQHFGDGTRLSIL.

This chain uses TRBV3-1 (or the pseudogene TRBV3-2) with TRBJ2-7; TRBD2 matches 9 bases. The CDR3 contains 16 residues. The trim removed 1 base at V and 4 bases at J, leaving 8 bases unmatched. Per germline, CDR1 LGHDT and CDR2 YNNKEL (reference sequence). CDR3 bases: TGTGCCAGCAGCCAAGCTGTGGGCGGGAGGGGGTACGAGCAGTACTTC. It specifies CASSQAVGGRGYEQYF.

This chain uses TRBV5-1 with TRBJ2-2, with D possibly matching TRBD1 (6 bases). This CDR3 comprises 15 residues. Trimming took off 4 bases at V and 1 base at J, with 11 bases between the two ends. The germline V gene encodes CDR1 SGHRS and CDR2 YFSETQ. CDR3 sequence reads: CASSQGQMNTGELFF. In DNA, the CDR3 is TGCGCCAGCAGCCAGGGACAAATGAACACCGGGGAGCTGTTTTTT. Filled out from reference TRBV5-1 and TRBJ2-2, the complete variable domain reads KAGVTQTPRYLIKTRGQQVTLSCSPISGHRSVSWYQQTPGQGLQFLFEYFSETQRNKGNFPGRFSGRQFSNSRSEMNVSTLELGDSALYLCASSQGQMNTGELFFGEGSRLTVL.

DNA for the CDR3: TGTGCCAGCAGTTACACCTACAGTAGCTCCTACGAGCAGTACTTC. Protein product: CASSYTYSSSYEQYF. V gene TRBV6-5 combines with J gene TRBJ2-7; D not resolved. Germline V gene sequence: CDR1 MNHEY, CDR2 SVGAGI. This CDR3 has 15 residues. Trimming stripped 2 bases from V and 0 bases from J, with 11 bases between.